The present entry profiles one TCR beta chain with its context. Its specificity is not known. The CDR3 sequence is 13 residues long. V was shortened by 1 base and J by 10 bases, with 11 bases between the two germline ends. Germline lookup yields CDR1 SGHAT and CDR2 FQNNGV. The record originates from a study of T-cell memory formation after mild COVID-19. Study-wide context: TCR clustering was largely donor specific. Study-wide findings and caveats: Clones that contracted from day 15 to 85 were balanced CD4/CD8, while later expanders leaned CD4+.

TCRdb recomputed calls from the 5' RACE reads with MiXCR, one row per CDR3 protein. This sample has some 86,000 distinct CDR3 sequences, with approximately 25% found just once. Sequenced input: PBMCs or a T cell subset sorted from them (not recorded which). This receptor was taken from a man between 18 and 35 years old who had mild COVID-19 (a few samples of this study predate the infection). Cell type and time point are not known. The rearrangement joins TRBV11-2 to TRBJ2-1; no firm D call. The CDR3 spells CASSLGHWWEQFF. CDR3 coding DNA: TGTGCCAGCAGCTTAGGTCATTGGTGGGAGCAGTTCTTC. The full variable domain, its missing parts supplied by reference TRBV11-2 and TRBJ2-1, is EAGVAQSPRYKIIEKRQSVAFWCNPISGHATLYWYQQILGQGPKLLIQFQNNGVVDDSQLPKDRFSAERLKGVDSTLKIQPAKLEDSAVYLCASSLGHWWEQFFGPGTRLTVL.